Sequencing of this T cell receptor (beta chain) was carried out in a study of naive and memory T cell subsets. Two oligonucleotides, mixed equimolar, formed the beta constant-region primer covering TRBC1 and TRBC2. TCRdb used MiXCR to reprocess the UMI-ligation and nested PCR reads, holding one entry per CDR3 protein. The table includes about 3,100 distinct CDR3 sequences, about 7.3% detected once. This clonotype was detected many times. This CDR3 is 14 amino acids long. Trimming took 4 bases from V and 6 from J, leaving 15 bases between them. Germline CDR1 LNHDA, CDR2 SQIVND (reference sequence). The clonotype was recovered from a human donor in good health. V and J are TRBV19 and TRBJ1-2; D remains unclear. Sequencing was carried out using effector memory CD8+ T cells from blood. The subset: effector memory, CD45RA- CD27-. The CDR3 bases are TGTGCCAGTAGTAGCGACTCGGCTCCCCATGGCTACACCTTC. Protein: CASSSDSAPHGYTF.